These 31 T cell receptor beta chains were all obtained from the same sample, sequenced in a study of blood T cell repertoires in COVID-19. This table comes from immunoSEQ multiplex PCR, and its TCRdb copy is limited to in-frame clones, with some not included. Here the sample spans about 430,000 clones, about 90% being singletons. The specimen was peripheral blood. These receptor sequences come from a man aged 18 to 30 with COVID-19, enrolled during active disease.

The chain couples TRBV10-3 to TRBJ2-3, with 12 bases fitting TRBD2. Germline V gene lookup returns CDR1 ENHRY and CDR2 SYGVKD. V dropped 6 bases and J dropped 1; count of bases not matched to a gene: 11. The CDR3 sequence is 18 residues long. For the CDR3, the DNA is TGTGCCATCAGCGACAACCAGGGACTAGCGGGCGGCACAGATACGCAGTATTTT. It translates to CAISDNQGLAGGTDTQYF.

The chain is built from TRBV6-1 and TRBJ1-5; perhaps TRBD1 as D (6 bases). V dropped 3 bases and J dropped 5 bases, with 11 bases sitting between them. CDR1 and CDR2 from the germline V gene are MNHNS and SASEGT. This CDR3 is 14 amino acids long. This chain's CDR3 is CASSDGQGHQPQHF. The CDR3 nucleotides are TGTGCCAGCAGTGACGGGCAGGGGCATCAGCCCCAGCATTTT.

V is TRBV19 and J is TRBJ1-1; D is undetermined. V was trimmed by 0 bases and J by 5 bases, leaving 7 bases between them. CDR3 length: 13 amino acids. In germline, CDR1 is LNHDA, CDR2 SQIVND (reference sequence). The CDR3 here is CASSIEPETEAFF. The CDR3 region has the DNA TGTGCCAGTAGTATAGAACCTGAGACTGAAGCTTTCTTT.

The chain has TRBV14 and TRBJ2-1, with D hard to call. Looked up from germline, CDR1 is SGHDN and CDR2 is FVKESK. V was pared by 0 bases and J by 10 bases, with 19 bases between. CDR3 length: 16 amino acids. CDR3 protein: CASSQDPLGVSVEQFF. DNA of the CDR3: TGTGCCAGCAGCCAAGACCCCCTGGGCGTCTCTGTCGAGCAGTTCTTC.

CDR3 coding DNA: TGTGCCAGCAGCTTAAAACTAGGCTACGAGCAGTACTTC. The encoded protein is CASSLKLGYEQYF. The rearrangement joins TRBV11-3 to TRBJ2-7, with D perhaps TRBD2 (5 bases). Germline assignment: CDR1 SGHNT and CDR2 YENEEA. The CDR3 has 13 amino acids. V shed 2 bases and J shed 3 bases, with 8 bases lying between them. Complete variable domain (other parts from reference TRBV11-3 and TRBJ2-7): EAGVVQSPRYKIIEKKQPVAFWCNPISGHNTLYWYLQNLGQGPELLIRYENEEAVDDSQLPKDRFSAERLKGVDSTLKIQPAELGDSAVYLCASSLKLGYEQYFGPGTRLTVT.

The rearrangement joins TRBV5-1 to TRBJ1-4, with D unresolved. The CDR3 totals 16 residues. CDR1 is SGHRS, CDR2 YFSETQ, per germline. V lost 2 bases and J 7 bases, leaving 18 bases between the germline ends. The CDR3 DNA reads as TGCGCCAGCAGCTTTGGCACGGGTCGGGGAGCTGAAAAACTGTTTTTT. It is translated as CASSFGTGRGAEKLFF.

The chain recombines TRBV29-1 with TRBJ2-3; D may be TRBD2 (5 bases). The V and J ends lost 5 bases and 6 bases respectively, with 15 bases between them. The CDR3 has 13 amino acids. Germline CDR1 reads SQVTM; CDR2 reads ANQGSEA. CDR3 coding DNA: TGCAGCGTTTCGGACTGGAGAGAGGATACGCAGTATTTT. This codes for CSVSDWREDTQYF.

CDR3 in DNA: TGTGCCAGCCGGGACTCAAATGAAAAACTGTTTTTT. It is translated as CASRDSNEKLFF. The rearrangement joins TRBV18 to TRBJ1-4; a weak D match, TRBD1 (5 bases). This CDR3 spans 12 amino acids. V dropped 8 bases and J dropped 5 bases, with 9 bases sitting between them. Germline V gene data show CDR1 as KGHSH and CDR2 as LQKENI. Variable domain in full (rest from reference TRBV18 and TRBJ1-4): NAGVMQNPRHLVRRRGQEARLRCSPMKGHSHVYWYRQLPEEGLKFMVYLQKENIIDESGMPKERFSAEFPKEGPSILRIQQVVRGDSAAYFCASRDSNEKLFFGSGTQLSVL.

V is TRBV24-1 and J is TRBJ1-5; a weak D match, TRBD1 (6 bases). The CDR3 covers 13 residues. Germline values: CDR1 KGHDR, CDR2 SFDVKD. V was cut by 3 bases and J by 7 bases, with 9 bases left in between. The chain's CDR3 is CATSDKTGQPQHF. The CDR3, as DNA: TGTGCCACCAGTGATAAAACAGGGCAGCCCCAGCATTTT.

The J gene is TRBJ2-2, the V gene TRBV18; TRBD2 matches at 7 bases. Germline V gives CDR1 KGHSH, CDR2 LQKENI. J gave up 1 base and V 6 bases, and 5 bases lay outside the gene matches. The CDR3 length is 15 residues. In nucleotides, the CDR3 is TGTGCCAGCTCGGGCGGGAGCGTGAACACCGGGGAGCTGTTTTTT. Its translation is CASSGGSVNTGELFF.

V is TRBV4-1 and J is TRBJ2-2; D not resolved. The CDR3 is 14 amino acids. Trimming removed 0 bases from V and 3 bases from J, with 5 bases in between. Germline values: CDR1 MGHRA, CDR2 YSYEKL. The CDR3 coding sequence is TGCGCCAGCAGCCAAGATCCATACACCGGGGAGCTGTTTTTT. Its translation is CASSQDPYTGELFF.

There are many counts of this clone. V is TRBV13 and J is TRBJ1-1; possible D gene TRBD1, 6 bases. The germline V and J ends were trimmed by 5 bases and 4 bases, with 23 bases remaining between them. From germline, CDR1 is PRHDT and CDR2 FYEKMQ (reference sequence). This CDR3 region has 17 residues. The CDR3 coding sequence is TGTGCCAGCAGCCATTACCCCGGGACACCGTTTCCCACTGAAGCTTTCTTT. This encodes CASSHYPGTPFPTEAFF.

This chain joins TRBV7-9 and TRBJ2-1, with D possibly matching TRBD1 (5 bases). Germline V gene sequence: CDR1 SEHNR, CDR2 FQNEAQ (reference sequence). This CDR3 comprises 13 residues. The V and J ends lost 1 base and 6 bases respectively, with 7 bases between them. CDR3 bases: TGTGCCAGCAGCTTAGAGGGGCCCAATGAGCAGTTCTTC. This encodes CASSLEGPNEQFF.

With respect to this clone: One end of the junction does not line up with germline, which may come from a read error. The J gene is TRBJ2-5, the V gene TRBV2; TRBD1 matches at 7 bases. This CDR3 region has 13 residues. The germline V gene has CDR1 SNHLY and CDR2 FYNNEI. CDR3 in DNA: TGTGCCAGCAGCGAAGGACAGGCAGCAACCCAGTACTTC. Its translation: CASSEGQAATQYF.

CDR3 nucleotides: TGTGCCACCAGCAGAGCCCAGGGGAATTCACCCCTCCACTTT. Its translation: CATSRAQGNSPLHF. The chain links TRBV15 to TRBJ1-6, with D tentatively TRBD1 (6 bases). In germline, CDR1 is LNHNV, CDR2 YYDKDF (reference sequence). This CDR3 contains 14 residues. The V gene lost 1 base and the J gene lost 7 bases, with 8 bases spanning the gap.

This rearrangement joins TRBV13 to TRBJ2-1; 10 nucleotides match TRBD1. This CDR3 has 16 amino acids. Germline CDR1 PRHDT, CDR2 FYEKMQ (reference sequence). The junction had 16 bases not matched to a gene; V was cut back by 5 bases and J by 12 bases. CDR3 sequence reads: CASSQTGTGVSAWQFF. The CDR3 nucleotides read TGTGCCAGCAGCCAAACCGGGACAGGGGTGTCGGCTTGGCAGTTCTTC.

V and J are TRBV10-1 and TRBJ2-2, with 7 nucleotides matching TRBD1. The CDR3 extends over 14 amino acids. The J segment lost 5 bases and the V segment lost 4 bases, leaving 4 bases of the junction unmatched. Germline loops: CDR1 WNHNN, CDR2 SYGVQD (reference sequence). The DNA for the CDR3 is TGCGCCAGCAGTGCGCACAGGGGAACCGGGGAGCTGTTTTTT. This gives the protein CASSAHRGTGELFF.

The chain has TRBV27 and TRBJ2-4; TRBD1 matches at 8 bases. Germline V gene sequence: CDR1 MNHEY, CDR2 SMNVEV (reference sequence). With V trimmed by 5 bases and J by 1 base, 7 bases remained unmatched. The CDR3 runs 16 residues. The CDR3 DNA follows: TGTGCCAGCAGTGAGGACAGGGTGGCGGCCAAAAACATTCAGTACTTC. Encoded protein: CASSEDRVAAKNIQYF.

The V and J genes are TRBV7-2 and TRBJ1-6, with TRBD1 matching over 7 bases. This CDR3 is 14 amino acids long. Trimming at V came to 8 bases and at J to 7 bases, leaving 8 bases not matched to a gene. The germline V gene has CDR1 SGHTA and CDR2 FQGNSA. CDR3 amino acids: CASARQGTNSPLHF. DNA of the CDR3: TGTGCCAGCGCTAGACAGGGCACAAATTCACCCCTCCACTTT.

This rearrangement joins TRBV3-1 (or the pseudogene TRBV3-2) to TRBJ2-1, with TRBD1 identical over 11 bases. V was pared by 0 bases and J by 4 bases, with 5 bases of the junction left unmatched. Per the germline V gene, CDR1 is LGHDT and CDR2 is YNNKEL (reference sequence). The CDR3 totals 17 residues. Written as DNA, the CDR3 is TGTGCCAGCAGCCAAGAACCGGGACAGGGGGTTTACAATGAGCAGTTCTTC. Protein product: CASSQEPGQGVYNEQFF.

J is TRBJ2-5 and V is TRBV10-1; 8 nucleotides match TRBD2. CDR1 and CDR2 from the germline V gene are WNHNN and SYGVQD (reference sequence). The trim removed 0 bases at V and 0 bases at J, leaving 3 bases unmatched. CDR3 length: 16 amino acids. The CDR3 DNA reads TGCGCCAGCAGTGAGTCGAGTAGCGGGGACCAAGAGACCCAGTACTTC. Encoded protein: CASSESSSGDQETQYF.

The chain combines TRBV5-1 with TRBJ1-3, with D hard to call. The CDR3 sequence is 14 residues long. Trimming shortened V by 2 bases and J by 0 bases, and 6 bases separated the two germline ends. Germline assignment: CDR1 SGHRS and CDR2 YFSETQ. Written as DNA, the CDR3 is TGCGCCAGCAGCTTTGGAGGCTCTGGAAACACCATATATTTT. Translation gives CASSFGGSGNTIYF.

The chain recombines TRBV11-3 with TRBJ2-7; possibly TRBD2 for D (5 bases). This CDR3 has 16 residues. V gave up 5 bases and J gave up 7 bases, with 24 bases separating them. Germline loops: CDR1 SGHNT, CDR2 YENEEA. Here the CDR3 reads CASSPPIGSPTEEQYF. The CDR3 DNA is TGTGCCAGCAGCCCCCCGATAGGGAGTCCTACTGAGGAGCAGTACTTC.

The chain links TRBV7-3 to TRBJ2-3, with 10 bases fitting TRBD2. Germline values: CDR1 SGHTA, CDR2 FQGTGA. This CDR3 is 16 amino acids long. With V trimmed by 4 bases and J by 6 bases, 10 bases remained unmatched. The CDR3 loop is CASSSRLAGIADTQYF. CDR3 nucleotide sequence: TGTGCCAGCAGCTCCAGACTAGCGGGCATTGCGGATACGCAGTATTTT. Looking up the rest from reference TRBV7-3 and TRBJ2-3 gives the full variable domain: GAGVSQTPSNKVTEKGKYVELRCDPISGHTALYWYRQSLGQGPEFLIYFQGTGAADDSGLPNDRFFAVRPEGSVSTLKIQRTERGDSAVYLCASSSRLAGIADTQYFGPGTRLTVL.

This chain joins TRBV11-1 and TRBJ1-1; a possible D gene is TRBD1 (5 bases). The V gene's germline CDR1 is SGHAT and CDR2 FQDESV (reference sequence). The CDR3 loop spans 14 amino acids. V lost 7 bases and J 1 base, leaving 13 bases between the germline ends. As DNA, the CDR3 is TGTGCCAGCACCTCCGAGACAGAGAACACTGAAGCTTTCTTT. This encodes CASTSETENTEAFF.

The chain links TRBV5-1 to TRBJ1-1; 7 bases match TRBD1. After removal of 0 bases from V and 1 base from J, the junction contained 0 bases not matched to a gene. Germline CDR1 and CDR2: SGHRS and YFSETQ. The CDR3 extends over 14 amino acids. CDR3: CASSLEGANTEAFF. The CDR3 coding sequence is TGCGCCAGCAGCTTGGAGGGGGCGAACACTGAAGCTTTCTTT.

The V gene is TRBV4-2, the J gene TRBJ2-7; possible D gene TRBD1, 5 bases. The V end lost 3 bases, the J end lost 2 bases, and 11 bases lay between the germline ends. Germline values: CDR1 LGHNA, CDR2 YNFKEQ. The CDR3 totals 14 residues. The CDR3 loop reads CASSHYLGAYEQYF. The CDR3 nucleotides are TGTGCCAGCAGCCATTATCTAGGGGCCTACGAGCAGTACTTC.

The gene calls are TRBV3-1 (or the pseudogene TRBV3-2) and TRBJ1-5; D perhaps matches TRBD1 (6 bases). Germline CDR1 is LGHDT and CDR2 is YNNKEL (reference sequence). The length of the CDR3 is 15 residues. Between the trimmed V and J ends, which lost 3 bases and 0 bases, there was a span of 9 bases. The CDR3 spells CASSHGGHSNQPQHF. The CDR3 nucleotides are TGTGCCAGCAGCCACGGGGGGCATAGCAATCAGCCCCAGCATTTT.

The chain carries TRBV7-2 and TRBJ2-3; D ambiguous. The CDR3 length is 15 residues. V shed 2 bases and J shed 8 bases, with 17 bases lying between them. Germline assignment: CDR1 SGHTA and CDR2 FQGNSA. The CDR3 DNA reads TGTGCCAGCAGCTTAACCCCACCGCCAACGGGTACGCAGTATTTT. Its translation: CASSLTPPPTGTQYF.

The chain couples TRBV6-5 to TRBJ2-2; D may be TRBD2 (5 bases). Per the germline V gene, CDR1 is MNHEY and CDR2 is SVGAGI. The CDR3 consists of 13 residues. V was trimmed by 6 bases and J by 7 bases, leaving 12 bases between them. CDR3 protein: CASRDSRVGELFF. The CDR3 nucleotides are TGTGCCAGCAGGGATTCGAGGGTCGGGGAGCTGTTTTTT.

This chain connects TRBV3-1 (or the pseudogene TRBV3-2) to TRBJ2-2, with D perhaps TRBD2 (5 bases). Germline V CDR1 and CDR2: LGHDT, YNNKEL (reference sequence). Between the trimmed V and J ends, which lost 0 bases and 6 bases, there was a span of 14 bases. CDR3 length equals 16 residues. For the CDR3, the DNA is TGTGCCAGCAGCCAAGATCTACCGGGATTGGCCGGGGAGCTGTTTTTT. Residues: CASSQDLPGLAGELFF.